The source of this T cell receptor (beta chain) is a study of shared clonotypes between healthy human individuals. Terminally differentiated effector memory CD45RA+ cells were excluded from the naive CD8 cells, which were CD45RO-negative and positively selected for CCR7. Only in-frame clones appear in the TCRdb table, and some are missing; sequencing was by immunoSEQ multiplex PCR. Among some 740,000 clones listed, about 91% were seen once. The sequenced sample consisted of naive CD8+ T cells sorted from blood. This sequence originates from a man aged 25-45 years in good health.

This CDR3 is CASSPYDWQYNEQFF. Written as DNA, the CDR3 is TGTGCCAGCAGCCCTTACGACTGGCAATACAATGAGCAGTTCTTC. The chain has TRBV7-8 and TRBJ2-1, with D unresolved. V lost 5 bases to trimming and J lost 4 bases, with 15 bases between them. The CDR3 covers 15 residues. In germline, CDR1 is SGHVS, CDR2 FQNEAQ.